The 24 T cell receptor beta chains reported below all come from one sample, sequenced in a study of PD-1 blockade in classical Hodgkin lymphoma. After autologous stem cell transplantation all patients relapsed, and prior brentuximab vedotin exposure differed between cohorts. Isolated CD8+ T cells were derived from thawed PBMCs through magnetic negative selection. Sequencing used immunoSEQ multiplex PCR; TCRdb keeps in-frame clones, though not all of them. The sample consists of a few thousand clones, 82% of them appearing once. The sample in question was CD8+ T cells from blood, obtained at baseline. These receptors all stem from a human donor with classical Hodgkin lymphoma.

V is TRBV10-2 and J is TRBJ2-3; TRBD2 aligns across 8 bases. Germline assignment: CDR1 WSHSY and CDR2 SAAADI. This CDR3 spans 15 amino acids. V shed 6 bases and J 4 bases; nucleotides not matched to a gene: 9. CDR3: CASRMTSVLADTQYF. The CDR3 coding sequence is TGCGCCAGCAGGATGACTAGCGTTCTTGCAGATACGCAGTATTTT.

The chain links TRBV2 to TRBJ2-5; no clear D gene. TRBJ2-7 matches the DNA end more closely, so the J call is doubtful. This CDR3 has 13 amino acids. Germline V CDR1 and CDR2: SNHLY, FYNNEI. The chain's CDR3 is CASSEGWAYEQYF. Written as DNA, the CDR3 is TGTGCCAGCAGTGAAGGATGGGCCTACGAGCAGTACTTC.

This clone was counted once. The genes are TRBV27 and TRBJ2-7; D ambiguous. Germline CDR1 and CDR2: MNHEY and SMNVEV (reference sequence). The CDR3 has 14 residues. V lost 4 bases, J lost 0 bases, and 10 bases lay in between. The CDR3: CASSSQVTSYEQYF. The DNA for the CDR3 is TGTGCCAGCAGTTCTCAGGTGACCTCCTACGAGCAGTACTTC.

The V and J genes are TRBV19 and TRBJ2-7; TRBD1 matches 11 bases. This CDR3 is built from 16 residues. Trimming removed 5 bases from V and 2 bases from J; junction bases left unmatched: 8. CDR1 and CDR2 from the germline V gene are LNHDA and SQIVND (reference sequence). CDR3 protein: CASSPSRGQGAYEQYF. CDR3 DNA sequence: TGTGCCAGTAGTCCCTCGCGGGGACAGGGGGCCTACGAGCAGTACTTC.

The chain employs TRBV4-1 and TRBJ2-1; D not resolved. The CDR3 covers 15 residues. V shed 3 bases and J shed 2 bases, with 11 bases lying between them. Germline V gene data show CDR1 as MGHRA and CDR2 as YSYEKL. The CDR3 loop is CASSHAQDAYNEQFF. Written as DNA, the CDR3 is TGCGCCAGCAGCCATGCCCAGGACGCCTACAATGAGCAGTTCTTC.

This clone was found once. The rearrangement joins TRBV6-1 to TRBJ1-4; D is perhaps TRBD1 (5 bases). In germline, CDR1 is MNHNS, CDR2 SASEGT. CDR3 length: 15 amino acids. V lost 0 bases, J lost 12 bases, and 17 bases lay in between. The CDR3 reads CASSEALIRDDELFF. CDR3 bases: TGTGCCAGCAGTGAAGCCCTAATCCGGGACGACGAACTGTTTTTT.

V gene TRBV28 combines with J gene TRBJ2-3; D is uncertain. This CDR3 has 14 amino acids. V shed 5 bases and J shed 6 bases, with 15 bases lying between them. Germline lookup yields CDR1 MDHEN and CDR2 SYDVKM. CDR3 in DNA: TGTGCCAGCAGTCTCTCCTCGCGCGTGGATACGCAGTATTTT. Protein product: CASSLSSRVDTQYF. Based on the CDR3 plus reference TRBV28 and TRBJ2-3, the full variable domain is DVKVTQSSRYLVKRTGEKVFLECVQDMDHENMFWYRQDPGLGLRLIYFSYDVKMKEKGDIPEGYSVSREKKERFSLILESASTNQTSMYLCASSLSSRVDTQYFGPGTRLTVL.

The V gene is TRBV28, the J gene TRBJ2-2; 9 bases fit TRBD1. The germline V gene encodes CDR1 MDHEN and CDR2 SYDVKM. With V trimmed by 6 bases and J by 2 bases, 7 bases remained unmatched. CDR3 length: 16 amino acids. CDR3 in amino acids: CASSLGTGSNTGELFF. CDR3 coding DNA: TGTGCCAGCAGCCTGGGGACAGGGAGCAACACCGGGGAGCTGTTTTTT. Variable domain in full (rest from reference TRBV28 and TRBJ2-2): DVKVTQSSRYLVKRTGEKVFLECVQDMDHENMFWYRQDPGLGLRLIYFSYDVKMKEKGDIPEGYSVSREKKERFSLILESASTNQTSMYLCASSLGTGSNTGELFFGEGSRLTVL.

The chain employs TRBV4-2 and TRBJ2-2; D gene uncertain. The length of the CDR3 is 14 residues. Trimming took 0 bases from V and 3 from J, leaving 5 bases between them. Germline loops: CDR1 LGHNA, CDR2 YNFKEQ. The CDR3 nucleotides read TGTGCCAGCAGCCAAGACCCGGACACCGGGGAGCTGTTTTTT. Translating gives CASSQDPDTGELFF.

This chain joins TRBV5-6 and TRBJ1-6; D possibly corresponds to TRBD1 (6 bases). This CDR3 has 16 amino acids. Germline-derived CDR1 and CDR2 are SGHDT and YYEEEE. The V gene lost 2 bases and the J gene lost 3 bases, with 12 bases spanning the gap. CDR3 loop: CASSLSGTYYNSPLHF. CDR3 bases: TGTGCCAGCAGCTTATCAGGGACATACTATAATTCACCCCTCCACTTT.

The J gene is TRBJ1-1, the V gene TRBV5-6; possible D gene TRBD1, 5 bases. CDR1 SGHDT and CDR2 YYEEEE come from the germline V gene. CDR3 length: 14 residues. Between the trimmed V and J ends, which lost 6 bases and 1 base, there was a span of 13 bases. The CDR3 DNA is TGTGCCAGCAAGCGAGCGGGGCGGAACACTGAAGCTTTCTTT. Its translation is CASKRAGRNTEAFF.

The CDR3 DNA sequence: TGTGCCAGTAGTATATCAGGGAGCGGCTCCTACGAGCAGTACTTC. Translating gives CASSISGSGSYEQYF. The rearrangement links TRBV19 to TRBJ2-7, with D perhaps given as TRBD1 or TRBD2 (5 bases each). Per the germline V gene, CDR1 is LNHDA and CDR2 is SQIVND (reference sequence). V was clipped by 2 bases and J by 0 bases, with 11 bases between them. The CDR3 has 15 amino acids.

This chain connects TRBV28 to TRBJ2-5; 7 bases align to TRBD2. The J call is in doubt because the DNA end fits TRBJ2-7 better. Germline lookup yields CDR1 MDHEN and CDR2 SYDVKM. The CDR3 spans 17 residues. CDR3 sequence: CASSPLQVAGDPYEQYF. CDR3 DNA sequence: TGTGCCAGCAGTCCTCTCCAGGTGGCGGGGGACCCCTACGAGCAGTACTTC.

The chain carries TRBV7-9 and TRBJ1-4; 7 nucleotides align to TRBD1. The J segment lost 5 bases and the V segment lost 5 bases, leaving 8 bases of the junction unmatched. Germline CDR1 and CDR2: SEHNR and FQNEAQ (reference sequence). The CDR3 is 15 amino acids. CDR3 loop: CASSHRTGQNEKLFF. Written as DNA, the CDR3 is TGTGCCAGCAGCCATAGGACAGGACAAAATGAAAAACTGTTTTTT.

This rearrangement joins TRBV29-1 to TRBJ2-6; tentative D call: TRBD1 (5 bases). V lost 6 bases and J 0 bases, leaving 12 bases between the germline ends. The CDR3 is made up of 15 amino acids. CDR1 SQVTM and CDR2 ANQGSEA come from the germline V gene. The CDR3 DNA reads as TGCAGCGTCCCAGACAGCGTCTCTGGGGCCAACGTCCTGACTTTC. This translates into CSVPDSVSGANVLTF.

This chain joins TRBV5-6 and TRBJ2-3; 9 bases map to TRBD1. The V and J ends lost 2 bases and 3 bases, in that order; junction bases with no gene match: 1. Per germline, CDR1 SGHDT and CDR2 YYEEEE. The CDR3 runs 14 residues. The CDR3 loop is CASSFGTGTDTQYF. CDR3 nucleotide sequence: TGTGCCAGCAGCTTTGGGACAGGGACAGATACGCAGTATTTT.

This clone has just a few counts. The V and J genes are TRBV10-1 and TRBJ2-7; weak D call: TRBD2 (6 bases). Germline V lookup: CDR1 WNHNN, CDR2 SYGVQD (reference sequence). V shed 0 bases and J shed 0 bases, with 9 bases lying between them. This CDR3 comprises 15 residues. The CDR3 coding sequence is TGCGCCAGCAGTGAGTCGCCGGGGGACTCCTACGAGCAGTACTTC. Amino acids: CASSESPGDSYEQYF.

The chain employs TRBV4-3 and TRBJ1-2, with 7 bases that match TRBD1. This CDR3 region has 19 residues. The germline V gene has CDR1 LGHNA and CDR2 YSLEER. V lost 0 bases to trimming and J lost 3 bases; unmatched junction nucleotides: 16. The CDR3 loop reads CASSQDPPQGEFKHYGYTF. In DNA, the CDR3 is TGCGCCAGCAGCCAAGATCCCCCCCAGGGGGAATTTAAACACTATGGCTACACCTTC.

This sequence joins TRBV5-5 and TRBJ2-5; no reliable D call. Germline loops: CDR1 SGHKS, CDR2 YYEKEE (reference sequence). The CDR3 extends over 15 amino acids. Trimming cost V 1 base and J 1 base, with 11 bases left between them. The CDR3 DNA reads TGTGCCAGCAGCTTGAATACCCGCAGCCAAGAGACCCAGTACTTC. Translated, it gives CASSLNTRSQETQYF.

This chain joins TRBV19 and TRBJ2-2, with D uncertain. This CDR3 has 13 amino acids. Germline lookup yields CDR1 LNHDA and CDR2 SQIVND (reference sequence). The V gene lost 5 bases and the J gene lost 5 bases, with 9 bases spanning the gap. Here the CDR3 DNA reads TGTGCCAGTAGTGAGGACGGGACCGGGGAGCTGTTTTTT. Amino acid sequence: CASSEDGTGELFF.

Here the CDR3 DNA reads TGTGCCAGCAGCCCAGGGGTTAGAAGGGGTGACCAAGAGACCCAGTACTTC. Translation: CASSPGVRRGDQETQYF. The chain combines TRBV7-2 with TRBJ2-5; D might be TRBD1 (6 bases). CDR3 length equals 17 residues. Between the trimmed V and J ends, which lost 5 bases and 0 bases, there was a span of 19 bases. Germline CDR1 and CDR2: SGHTA and FQGNSA.

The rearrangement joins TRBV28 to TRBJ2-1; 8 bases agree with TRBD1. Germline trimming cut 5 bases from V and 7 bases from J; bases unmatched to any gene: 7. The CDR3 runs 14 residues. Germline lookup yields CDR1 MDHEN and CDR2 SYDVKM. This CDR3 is CASSHGQGRNEQFF. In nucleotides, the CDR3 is TGTGCCAGCAGTCACGGACAGGGACGGAATGAGCAGTTCTTC.

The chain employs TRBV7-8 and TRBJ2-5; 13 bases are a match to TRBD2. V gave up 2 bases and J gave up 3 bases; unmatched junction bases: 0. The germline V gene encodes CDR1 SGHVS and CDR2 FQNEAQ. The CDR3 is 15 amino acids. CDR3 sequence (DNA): TGTGCCAGCAGCTTAACTAGCGGGGGGGAAGAGACCCAGTACTTC. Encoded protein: CASSLTSGGEETQYF.

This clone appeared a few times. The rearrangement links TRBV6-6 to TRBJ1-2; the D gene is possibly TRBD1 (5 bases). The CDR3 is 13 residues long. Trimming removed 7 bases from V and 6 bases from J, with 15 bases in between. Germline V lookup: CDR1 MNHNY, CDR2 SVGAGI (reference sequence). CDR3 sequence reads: CASILTGDDGYTF. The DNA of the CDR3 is TGTGCCAGCATCCTAACGGGGGACGATGGCTACACCTTC.